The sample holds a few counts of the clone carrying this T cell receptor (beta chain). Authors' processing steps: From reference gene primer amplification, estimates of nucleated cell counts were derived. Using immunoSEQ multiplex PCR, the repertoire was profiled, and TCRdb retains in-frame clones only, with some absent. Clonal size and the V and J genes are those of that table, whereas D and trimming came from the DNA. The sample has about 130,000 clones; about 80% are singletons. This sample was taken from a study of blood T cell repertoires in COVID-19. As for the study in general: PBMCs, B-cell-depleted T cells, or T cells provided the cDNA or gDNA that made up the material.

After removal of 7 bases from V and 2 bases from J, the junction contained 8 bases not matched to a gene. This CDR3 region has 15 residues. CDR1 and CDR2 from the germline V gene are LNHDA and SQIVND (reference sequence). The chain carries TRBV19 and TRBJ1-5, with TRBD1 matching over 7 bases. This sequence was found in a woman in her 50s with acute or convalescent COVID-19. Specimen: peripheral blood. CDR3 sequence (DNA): TGTGCCAGTATAGCGGACAGGCTTGGCAATCAGCCCCAGCATTTT. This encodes CASIADRLGNQPQHF.